One sample yielded the 18 T cell receptor beta chains listed below, sequenced in a study of cytomegalovirus exposure and HLA in healthy donors. With 60 Vbeta and 13 Jbeta primers, the PCR was carried out. Sequencing was performed with immunoSEQ multiplex PCR; in TCRdb, only in-frame clones are kept and a portion is missing. The table has some 62,000 clones, around 87% seen once. Source material: PBMCs. These receptor sequences come from a man aged 18 to 29 in good health and CMV-seronegative.

The chain has TRBV29-1 and TRBJ2-1, with 7 bases fitting TRBD1. V was clipped by 7 bases and J by 6 bases; unmatched bases: 9. The CDR3 runs to 13 residues. Germline V lookup: CDR1 SQVTM, CDR2 ANQGSEA. The CDR3 reads CSAFTGQLNEQFF. The CDR3 DNA follows: TGCAGCGCCTTTACGGGACAGCTCAATGAGCAGTTCTTC.

This chain connects TRBV7-9 to TRBJ2-5; TRBD2 is a possible D gene (6 bases). The end of the DNA is better explained by TRBJ2-7, so the J call may be wrong. The CDR3 extends over 14 amino acids. Germline CDR1 reads SEHNR; CDR2 reads FQNEAQ (reference sequence). The CDR3 coding sequence is TGTGCCAGCCGCCCGGGGGTAGATAATTACGAGCAGTACTTC. It codes for CASRPGVDNYEQYF.

The chain uses TRBV29-1 and TRBJ1-2; a weak D match, TRBD1 (5 bases). This CDR3 is built from 12 residues. Germline V gene lookup returns CDR1 SQVTM and CDR2 ANQGSEA. Trimming removed 4 bases at V and 8 bases at J, with 14 bases between. The CDR3 protein is CSVVTALRGYTF. In DNA, the CDR3 is TGCAGCGTTGTGACAGCTCTCAGGGGCTACACCTTC.

This clone was seen a handful of times. This chain links TRBV9 with TRBJ2-2; 8 nucleotides align to TRBD1. J gave up 1 base and V 4 bases, and 6 bases lay outside the gene matches. There are 16 residues in the CDR3. CDR1 and CDR2 from the germline V gene are SGDLS and YYNGEE. CDR3 in amino acids: CASSTFGTGNTGELFF. The CDR3 region has the DNA TGTGCCAGCAGCACCTTCGGGACAGGGAACACCGGGGAGCTGTTTTTT.

This clone has a handful of counts. This chain uses TRBV6-1 with TRBJ1-5, with D tentatively TRBD1 (5 bases). From germline, CDR1 is MNHNS and CDR2 SASEGT. V lost 1 base, J lost 3 bases, and 13 bases lay in between. The CDR3 consists of 16 residues. CDR3 residues: CASSEEILTVNQPQHF. As DNA, the CDR3 is TGTGCCAGCAGTGAAGAGATTTTGACAGTCAATCAGCCCCAGCATTTT.

This clone was seen only once. This sequence joins TRBV9 and TRBJ2-3; TRBD2 matches 7 bases. Trimming removed 4 bases from V and 3 bases from J; junction bases left unmatched: 2. The CDR3 has 13 residues. The germline CDR1 and CDR2 sequences are SGDLS and YYNGEE. The DNA for the CDR3 is TGTGCCAGCAGCCGGACTAGTACAGATACGCAGTATTTT. This encodes CASSRTSTDTQYF.

J is TRBJ2-1 and V is TRBV7-9; 7 bases are a match to TRBD1. The CDR3 has 15 amino acids. V was pared by 2 bases and J by 4 bases, with 5 bases of the junction left unmatched. Germline CDR1 is SEHNR and CDR2 is FQNEAQ (reference sequence). DNA for the CDR3: TGTGCCAGCAGCTTATCTCCGGGACAGTACAATGAGCAGTTCTTC. Translated: CASSLSPGQYNEQFF. The complete variable domain, with remaining parts taken from reference TRBV7-9 and TRBJ2-1, reads DTGVSQNPRHKITKRGQNVTFRCDPISEHNRLYWYRQTLGQGPEFLTYFQNEAQLEKSRLLSDRFSAERPKGSFSTLEIQRTEQGDSAMYLCASSLSPGQYNEQFFGPGTRLTVL.

This chain links TRBV27 with TRBJ1-1; D is perhaps TRBD1 (6 bases). V lost 8 bases and J 5 bases, leaving 15 bases between the germline ends. Germline V gene sequence: CDR1 MNHEY, CDR2 SMNVEV (reference sequence). The CDR3 is 13 residues long. CDR3 bases: TGTGCCAGCGGGTTAACAGGGCGGACTGAAGCTTTCTTT. Amino acid sequence: CASGLTGRTEAFF.

This chain connects TRBV11-3 to TRBJ2-1; 10 bases map to TRBD2. With V trimmed by 5 bases and J by 3 bases, 7 bases remained unmatched. Germline lookup yields CDR1 SGHNT and CDR2 YENEEA. This CDR3 region has 16 residues. The CDR3 here is CASSPMSGGGYNEQFF. Written as DNA, the CDR3 is TGTGCCAGCAGCCCCATGAGCGGGGGGGGCTACAATGAGCAGTTCTTC.

The genes are TRBV4-1 and TRBJ2-2; D gene uncertain. Trimming shortened V by 1 base and J by 1 base, and 4 bases separated the two germline ends. Germline CDR1 MGHRA, CDR2 YSYEKL. CDR3 size: 14 residues. For the CDR3, the DNA is TGCGCCAGCAGCCAAGCAAAGAACACCGGGGAGCTGTTTTTT. Translated: CASSQAKNTGELFF.

This sequence joins TRBV2 and TRBJ2-7; D is perhaps TRBD2 (6 bases). The CDR3 sequence is 12 residues long. CDR1 is SNHLY and CDR2 is FYNNEI in the germline V gene. V gave up 8 bases and J gave up 4 bases, with 12 bases separating them. CDR3 protein: CASGGTAYEQYF. Written as DNA, the CDR3 is TGTGCCAGCGGAGGGACCGCGTACGAGCAGTACTTC.

The rearrangement links TRBV5-1 to TRBJ2-1, with 10 bases that match TRBD1. The germline gives CDR1 SGHRS, CDR2 YFSETQ. The CDR3 consists of 15 residues. The V and J ends lost 2 bases and 5 bases, in that order; junction bases with no gene match: 4. CDR3 nucleotides: TGCGCCAGCAGCTTAGGGACAGGGGTAGACAATGAGCAGTTCTTC. Translated: CASSLGTGVDNEQFF.

V and J are TRBV10-2 and TRBJ2-1; 8 nucleotides match TRBD2. The CDR3 contains 11 residues. The J segment lost 7 bases and the V segment lost 10 bases, leaving 3 bases of the junction unmatched. Germline V CDR1 and CDR2: WSHSY, SAAADI. The chain's CDR3 is CATRLANEQFF. CDR3 coding DNA: TGCGCCACCAGACTAGCGAATGAGCAGTTCTTC.

The chain carries TRBV7-6 and TRBJ1-6; TRBD1 might be the D (6 bases). V lost 5 bases and J 10 bases, leaving 12 bases between the germline ends. Germline assignment: CDR1 SGHVS and CDR2 FNYEAQ. CDR3 length: 13 residues. CDR3 DNA: TGTGCCAGCAGCCGCACTCAGGGGTCACCCCTCCACTTT. Its translation is CASSRTQGSPLHF.

A few counts support this clone. The chain links TRBV7-9 to TRBJ1-4; 7 positions match TRBD1. CDR3 length: 14 residues. The trim removed 5 bases at V and 4 bases at J, leaving 4 bases unmatched. The germline gives CDR1 SEHNR, CDR2 FQNEAQ (reference sequence). The CDR3 is CASSKGQLNEKLFF. CDR3 sequence (DNA): TGTGCCAGCAGCAAGGGACAGCTTAATGAAAAACTGTTTTTT.

The V call is TRBV30, the J call TRBJ2-1, with TRBD2 identical over 10 bases. This CDR3 has 12 residues. The germline CDR1 and CDR2 sequences are GTSNPN and SVGIG (reference sequence). V was pared by 7 bases and J by 5 bases, with 2 bases of the junction left unmatched. The CDR3 DNA follows: TGTGCCTCCAGCGGGGGGGACAATGAGCAGTTCTTC. The encoded protein is CASSGGDNEQFF.

V gene TRBV2 combines with J gene TRBJ1-6, with 10 bases that match TRBD1. This CDR3 comprises 18 residues. Germline V CDR1 and CDR2: SNHLY, FYNNEI. V dropped 9 bases and J dropped 0; count of bases not matched to a gene: 11. CDR3 DNA sequence: TGTGCCAGTCGCCCTGGGACAGGGGTAAGCTCCTATAATTCACCCCTCCACTTT. As protein: CASRPGTGVSSYNSPLHF.

The chain links TRBV4-1 to TRBJ1-4; possibly TRBD1 for D (6 bases). The V and J ends lost 3 bases and 5 bases respectively, with 16 bases between them. CDR1 is MGHRA, CDR2 YSYEKL, per germline. There are 16 residues in the CDR3. CDR3: CASSHPGHEINEKLFF. In DNA, the CDR3 is TGCGCCAGCAGCCACCCGGGACACGAAATAAATGAAAAACTGTTTTTT.